These T cell receptor beta chains were read from a single sample in a study of response to subunit inactivated influenza vaccine. TCRdb analysed the RT-PCR reads with MiXCR anew, one entry per CDR3 protein. This table holds about 540,000 distinct CDR3 sequences, approximately 24% found once. These same data were also listed under a study on T cells expressing NK-cell markers.

The sample here was CD4+ T cells sorted from PBMCs, taken roughly 12 days after vaccination. These receptors were obtained from a man between 50 and 59 years old who received an inactivated influenza vaccine. Both conserved end residues are part of each CDR3. Rows give clone size only sometimes, using once, few, many, or a class for an expanded clone.

V	size	J	length	CDR3
TRBV24-1	many	TRBJ2-1	15	CATSGYRGVQNEQFF
TRBV10-3	NA	TRBJ2-1	15	CAISEGDPLYNEQFF
TRBV18	NA	TRBJ2-1	15	CASSPPASGRHEQFF
TRBV20-1	few	TRBJ1-5	14	CSARVGAPGQPQHF
TRBV4-3	NA	TRBJ2-1	17	CASSQDISSGGGNEQFF
TRBV7-2	few	TRBJ1-2	15	CASSSIGAPLYGYTF
TRBV6-2/TRBV6-3	few	TRBJ2-7	16	CASSSVLAGGKVEQYF
TRBV27	NA	TRBJ2-7	13	CASSPQERGAQYF
TRBV28	few	TRBJ2-5	14	CASTAGGQQETQYF
TRBV20-1	NA	TRBJ2-5	13	CSARDYGGETQYF
TRBV10-2	once	TRBJ2-3	15	CASSEKGQVTDTQYF
TRBV9	few	TRBJ1-1	14	CASSRAGGLTEAFF
TRBV5-1	NA	TRBJ1-4	13	CASQVATNEKLFF
TRBV28	few	TRBJ1-1	14	CASSFRHRNTEAFF
TRBV20-1	NA	TRBJ2-3	12	CSARVYTDTQYF
TRBV12-3/TRBV12-4	few	TRBJ2-2	15	CASSLRTVKSGELFF
TRBV5-1	NA	TRBJ2-7	15	CASSLAPTSESEQYF